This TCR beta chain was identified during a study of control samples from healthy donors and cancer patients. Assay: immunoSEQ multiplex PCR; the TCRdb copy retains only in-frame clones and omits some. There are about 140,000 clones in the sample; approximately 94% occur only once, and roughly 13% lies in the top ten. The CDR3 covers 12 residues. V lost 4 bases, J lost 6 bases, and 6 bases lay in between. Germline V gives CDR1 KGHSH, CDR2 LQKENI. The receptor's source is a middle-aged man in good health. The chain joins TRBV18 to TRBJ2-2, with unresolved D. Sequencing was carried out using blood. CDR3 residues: CASSLGAGELFF. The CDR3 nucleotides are TGTGCCAGCTCACTAGGCGCCGGGGAGCTGTTTTTT.